The present T cell receptor beta chain was sequenced within a study of Ad26.COV2.S vaccination and SARS-CoV-2 variants. Findings and limits, study-wide: Substantial response breadth was reportedly seen for spike-specific CD8+ and CD4+ T cells after vaccination.

As to treatment: some 20 received Ad26.COV2.S at low or high dose, single or two shots; about 5 received placebo; per-sample allocation not given. The study sampled participants on day 63 after the first vaccine or placebo injection. TCRdb keeps only in-frame clones here, not all; method: immunoSEQ multiplex PCR. Of under 550,000 clones in the sample, 70% to 90% were seen once. The germline V gene encodes CDR1 SGHNT and CDR2 YYREEE (reference sequence). Trimming at V came to 3 bases and at J to 5 bases, leaving 4 bases not matched to a gene. There are 14 residues in the CDR3. This clone showed up just once. Its matching antigen is unknown.

The chain uses TRBV5-4 and TRBJ2-1; 8 nucleotides align to TRBD2. This receptor was taken from a person between 18 and 65 years old who received the Ad26.COV2.S COVID-19 vaccine or a placebo. The material was peripheral blood, obtained in a trial of Ad26.COV2.S vaccine versus placebo. The CDR3 DNA follows: TGTGCCAGCAGCTACACTAGCGGTAACAATGAGCAGTTCTTC. Translated, it gives CASSYTSGNNEQFF. Full variable domain (remainder filled in from reference TRBV5-4 and TRBJ2-1): ETGVTQSPTHLIKTRGQQVTLRCSSQSGHNTVSWYQQALGQGPQFIFQYYREEENGRGNFPPRFSGLQFPNYSSELNVNALELDDSALYLCASSYTSGNNEQFFGPGTRLTVL.